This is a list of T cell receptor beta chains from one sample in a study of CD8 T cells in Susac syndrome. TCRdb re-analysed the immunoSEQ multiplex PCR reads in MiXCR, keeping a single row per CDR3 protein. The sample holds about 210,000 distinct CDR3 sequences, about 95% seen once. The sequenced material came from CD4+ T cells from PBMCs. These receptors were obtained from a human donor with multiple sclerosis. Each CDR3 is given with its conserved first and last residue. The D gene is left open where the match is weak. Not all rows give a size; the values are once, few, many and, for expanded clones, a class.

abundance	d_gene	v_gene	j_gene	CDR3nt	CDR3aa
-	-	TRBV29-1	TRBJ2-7	TGCAGCGTTGAAACCGGCAGAACCTACTACGAGCAGTACTTC	CSVETGRTYYEQYF
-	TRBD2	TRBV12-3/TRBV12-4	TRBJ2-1	TGTGCCAGCAGTCTCCATCGCGGGGGGCCCTCCTACAATGAGCAGTTCTTC	CASSLHRGGPSYNEQFF
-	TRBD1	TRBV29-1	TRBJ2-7	TGCAGCGTTGAAGTCTCAGGCAGGGGGCTTTACGAGCAGTACTTC	CSVEVSGRGLYEQYF
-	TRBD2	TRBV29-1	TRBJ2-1	TGCAGCGGCGGACTAGAGCGGGACAATGAGCAGTTCTTC	CSGGLERDNEQFF
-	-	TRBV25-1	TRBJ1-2	TGTGCCAGCAGTGTACTAGCTAACTATGGCTACACCTTC	CASSVLANYGYTF
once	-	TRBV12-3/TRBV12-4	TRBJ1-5	TGTGCCAGCAGTTTAGGCAGTAGGAATATCAATAGCAATCAGCCCCAGCATTTT	CASSLGSRNINSNQPQHF
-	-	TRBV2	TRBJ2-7	TGTGCCAGCGGGGTAGACCGTTCCTACGAGCAGTACTTC	CASGVDRSYEQYF
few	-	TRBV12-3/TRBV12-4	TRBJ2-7	TGTGCCAGCAGTTCAGCCTCGGGCTCCTACGAGCAGTACTTC	CASSSASGSYEQYF
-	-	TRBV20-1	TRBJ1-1	TGCAGTGCTACTGGGGGGAGCGGGACTGAAGCTTTCTTT	CSATGGSGTEAFF
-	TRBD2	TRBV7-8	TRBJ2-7	TGTGCCAGCAGCCCCCCGTTCGGCCAGCGGGGCACCTACGAGCAGTACTTC	CASSPPFGQRGTYEQYF
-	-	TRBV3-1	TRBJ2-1	TGTGCCAGCAGCCAAGGGACGCTGCGGAATGAGCAGTTCTTC	CASSQGTLRNEQFF
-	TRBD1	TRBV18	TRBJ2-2	TGTGCCAGCTCACCACCGACCGGGACAGGCACCGGGGAGCTGTTTTTT	CASSPPTGTGTGELFF
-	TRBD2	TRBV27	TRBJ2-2	TGTGCCAGCAGTTTCAAGCCAGCTACTAGCGGGGCGATCACCGGGGAGCTGTTTTTT	CASSFKPATSGAITGELFF
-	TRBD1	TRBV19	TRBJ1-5	TGTGCCAGTAGTCACTTGGGACAGGGGCCGGGGAATCAGCCCCAGCATTTT	CASSHLGQGPGNQPQHF
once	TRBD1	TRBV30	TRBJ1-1	TGTGCCTGGACCTCAGACAGGGGCTTTGAAGCTTTCTTT	CAWTSDRGFEAFF
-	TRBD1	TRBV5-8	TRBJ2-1	TGTGCCAGCAGCTTGGCCGGGACAGCCTACAATGAGCAGTTCTTC	CASSLAGTAYNEQFF
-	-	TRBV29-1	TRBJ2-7	TGCAGCGTCGGTCCAAGGAATGGCTACGAGCAGTACTTC	CSVGPRNGYEQYF
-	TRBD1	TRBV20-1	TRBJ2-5	TGCAGTGCTAGAAGACAGGGTGGGGCCCAGTACTTC	CSARRQGGAQYF
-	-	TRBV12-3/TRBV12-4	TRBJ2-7	TGTGCCAGCAGTTTTGGGCGGGCTAGCGACTACGAGCAGTACTTC	CASSFGRASDYEQYF
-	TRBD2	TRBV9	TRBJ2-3	TGTGCCAGCAGCCCAGCGGGAGAGGCCGGAGATACGCAGTATTTT	CASSPAGEAGDTQYF
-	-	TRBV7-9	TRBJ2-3	TGTGCCAGCAGCTCCCTAGCCGCTGATACGCAGTATTTT	CASSSLAADTQYF
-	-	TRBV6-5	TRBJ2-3	TGTGCCAGCAGTTACTCCGAGGCGACAGATACGCAGTATTTT	CASSYSEATDTQYF
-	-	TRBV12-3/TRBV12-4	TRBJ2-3	TGTGCCAGCAGTCCCCCAGTGAGCACAGATACGCAGTATTTT	CASSPPVSTDTQYF
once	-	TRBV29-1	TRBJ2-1	TGCAGCGCCTTAGCCAGGAGGAATGAGCAGTTCTTC	CSALARRNEQFF
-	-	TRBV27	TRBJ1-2	TGTGCCAGCAGTTCGTTTTACCGGGGGGTGCAAGAGTTAGGTGGCTACACCTTC	CASSSFYRGVQELGGYTF
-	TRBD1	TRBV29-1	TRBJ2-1	TGCAGCGTTGGGGACAGGGGGGGAAGGCATGAGCAGTTCTTC	CSVGDRGGRHEQFF
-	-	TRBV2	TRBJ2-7	TGTGCCAGCAGTGATCACAGATACGAGCAGTACTTC	CASSDHRYEQYF
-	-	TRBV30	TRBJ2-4	TGTGCCTGGAGTGTACCCGGCAGGGCTAACATTCAGTACTTC	CAWSVPGRANIQYF
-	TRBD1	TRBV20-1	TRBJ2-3	TGCAGTGCTAAGGCGAACAGGGGAGAGACAGATACGCAGTATTTT	CSAKANRGETDTQYF
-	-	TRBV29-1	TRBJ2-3	TGCAGCGTTGAAAGCAAACAGGGTGTTACGCAGTATTTT	CSVESKQGVTQYF
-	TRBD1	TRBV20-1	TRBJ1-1	TGCAGTGCTGGGTTAACAGGGGGTCCCAAAGCTTTCTTT	CSAGLTGGPKAFF
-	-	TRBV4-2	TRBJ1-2	TGTGCCAGCAGCCCCCGAACAGACCACTATGGCTACACCTTC	CASSPRTDHYGYTF
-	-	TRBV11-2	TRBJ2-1	TGTGCCAGCTTGTCAATATGGGGCACTGAGCAGTTCTTC	CASLSIWGTEQFF
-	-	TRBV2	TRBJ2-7	TGTGCCAGCAGGGGAAACAGGATTTCGCAGTACTTC	CASRGNRISQYF
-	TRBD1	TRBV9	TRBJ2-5	TGTGCCAGCAGCGTAGAGGGGACAGGGGGTTCCGAGACCCAGTACTTC	CASSVEGTGGSETQYF
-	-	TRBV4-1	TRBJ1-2	TGCGCCAGCAGCCATGTTGGGGCCAACTATGGCTACACCTTC	CASSHVGANYGYTF
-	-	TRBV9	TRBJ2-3	TGTGCCAGCAGCGTTTACGGGCTTGCGACAGATACGCAGTATTTT	CASSVYGLATDTQYF
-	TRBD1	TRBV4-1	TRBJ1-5	TGCGCCAGCAGCCAACGGGACAGTGGATATCAGCCCCAGCATTTT	CASSQRDSGYQPQHF
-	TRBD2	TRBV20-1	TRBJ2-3	TGCAGTGCTACAGTGACGGGAGCGGGAGGAATTGAAAGAGATACGCAGTATTTT	CSATVTGAGGIERDTQYF
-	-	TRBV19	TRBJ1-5	TGTGCCAGTAGGGATATTCGGGACTTAGACTCTTATAGCAATCAGCCCCAGCATTTT	CASRDIRDLDSYSNQPQHF
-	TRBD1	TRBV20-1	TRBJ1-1	TGCAGTGCTTCGACAGGGAGCATTGAAGCTTTCTTT	CSASTGSIEAFF
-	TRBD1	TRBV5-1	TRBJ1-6	TGCGCCAGCAGCTTGGGGACAGGCCCAACGGATTCACCCCTCCACTTT	CASSLGTGPTDSPLHF